The 9 T cell receptor beta chains presented below share a single source sample, sequenced in a study of blood T cell repertoires in COVID-19. Profiled with immunoSEQ multiplex PCR; TCRdb holds only in-frame clones, not every one. The sample holds some 72,000 clones; around 80% are singletons and the top ten take around 13%. The source material was peripheral blood. The origin of the receptors is a man aged 45-65 years with COVID-19, enrolled during active disease.

This clone was detected only a few times. This chain links TRBV5-6 with TRBJ2-5; 7 nucleotides line up with TRBD2. Unmatched junction bases numbered 13, after V lost 0 bases and J lost 5 bases. Germline V gene lookup returns CDR1 SGHDT and CDR2 YYEEEE. The CDR3 extends over 17 amino acids. The CDR3 coding sequence is TGTGCCAGCAGCTTGGCCCCTAATGGGAGGGCCGGGGAGACCCAGTACTTC. Translating gives CASSLAPNGRAGETQYF.

V usage is TRBV20-1 and J usage is TRBJ2-7; 13 nucleotides align to TRBD2. This CDR3 comprises 16 residues. J lost 3 bases, V lost 3 bases, and 8 bases had no gene match. The V gene's germline CDR1 is DFQATT and CDR2 SNEGSKA (reference sequence). This CDR3 is CSASSVTSGGLYEQYF. The CDR3 DNA reads TGCAGTGCTAGTTCGGTGACTAGCGGGGGGCTCTACGAGCAGTACTTC.

This rearrangement joins TRBV5-6 to TRBJ1-2, with D tentatively TRBD1 (5 bases). Germline lookup yields CDR1 SGHDT and CDR2 YYEEEE. Trimming cost V 0 bases and J 2 bases, with 8 bases left between them. This CDR3 comprises 14 residues. CDR3 loop: CASSLGPGNYGYTF. As DNA, the CDR3 is TGTGCCAGCAGCTTGGGACCAGGGAACTATGGCTACACCTTC.

This clone occurred once. The chain is built from TRBV24-1 and TRBJ1-5, with D possibly TRBD1 on 5 matching bases. Germline V lookup: CDR1 KGHDR, CDR2 SFDVKD. Trimming took 2 bases from V and 6 from J, leaving 10 bases between them. This CDR3 region has 14 residues. The CDR3 is CATSDWGLRQPQHF. DNA of the CDR3: TGTGCCACCAGTGATTGGGGACTCCGTCAGCCCCAGCATTTT.

The sample holds one count of this clone. The chain has TRBV23-1 and TRBJ1-5; the D gene is possibly TRBD1 (5 bases). TRBV23-1 is treated as an ORF (open reading frame) with a function not yet certain. The CDR3 sequence is 15 residues long. V lost 0 bases, J lost 10 bases, and 16 bases lay in between. This CDR3 is CASSQSRRGRIPQHF. The CDR3 nucleotides are TGCGCCAGCAGTCAATCGAGGAGGGGAAGGATACCCCAGCATTTT.

This chain connects TRBV7-3 to TRBJ2-3; perhaps TRBD1 as D (5 bases). Trimming removed 5 bases from V and 0 bases from J, with 12 bases in between. Per the germline V gene, CDR1 is SGHTA and CDR2 is FQGTGA. CDR3 length equals 15 residues. The CDR3 loop reads CASSPYQGSTDTQYF. DNA of the CDR3: TGTGCCAGCAGCCCCTATCAGGGTAGCACAGATACGCAGTATTTT.

The rearrangement links TRBV10-3 to TRBJ2-1, with D perhaps matching TRBD1 (5 bases). V was shortened by 4 bases and J by 2 bases, with 12 bases between the two germline ends. Per the germline V gene, CDR1 is ENHRY and CDR2 is SYGVKD. CDR3 size: 15 residues. The CDR3 DNA reads as TGTGCCATCAGTGCAGGGATCGGAGCCTACAATGAGCAGTTCTTC. This gives the protein CAISAGIGAYNEQFF.

This sequence joins TRBV4-1 and TRBJ1-3, with TRBD1 identical over 9 bases. Germline values: CDR1 MGHRA, CDR2 YSYEKL. The junction had 4 bases not matched to a gene; V was cut back by 3 bases and J by 4 bases. There are 15 residues in the CDR3. DNA for the CDR3: TGCGCCAGCAGCCATACAGGGGGCCCCGGAAACACCATATATTTT. This codes for CASSHTGGPGNTIYF.

This sequence joins TRBV9 and TRBJ1-1; possibly TRBD1 for D (5 bases). Germline V gene sequence: CDR1 SGDLS, CDR2 YYNGEE. The germline V and J ends were trimmed by 6 bases and 1 base, with 13 bases remaining between them. This CDR3 has 14 amino acids. The CDR3 bases are TGTGCCAGCAACGGTTTCGGGGGGAACACTGAAGCTTTCTTT. Translating it yields CASNGFGGNTEAFF.